Listed here is a single T cell receptor (beta chain). Trimming removed 6 bases from V and 6 bases from J; junction bases left unmatched: 3. Germline V gene lookup returns CDR1 SGHTA and CDR2 FQGNSA. This CDR3 has 13 amino acids. These data originate in a study of shared T cell receptors in the human thymus. Sequencing used immunoSEQ multiplex PCR; TCRdb keeps in-frame clones, though not all of them. The sample lists roughly 660,000 clones; roughly 90% were seen once. This sample was also put to use in a study of human thymus T cells.

V and J are TRBV7-2 and TRBJ2-2; 8 bases map to TRBD2. The receptor comes from a boy under three years old with a congenital heart defect. The material sequenced was thymocytes. The CDR3 sequence is CASRHSGAGELFF. As DNA, the CDR3 is TGTGCCAGCAGACATAGCGGGGCCGGGGAGCTGTTTTTT. Filled out from reference TRBV7-2 and TRBJ2-2, the complete variable domain reads GAGVSQSPSNKVTEKGKDVELRCDPISGHTALYWYRQSLGQGLEFLIYFQGNSAPDKSGLPSDRFSAERTGGSVSTLTIQRTQQEDSAVYLCASRHSGAGELFFGEGSRLTVL.